Presented here are 14 T cell receptor beta chains from one specimen sequenced in a study of response to subunit inactivated influenza vaccine. TCRdb reprocessed the RT-PCR reads with MiXCR, giving one entry per CDR3 protein. Among more than 150,000 distinct CDR3 sequences listed, 9.2% were seen once. The sequencing here drew on non-naive T cells sorted from PBMCs, taken on the day of vaccination. Receptor source: a man aged 50-59 years who received an inactivated influenza vaccine.

Only a few counts were recorded for this clonotype. The chain couples TRBV5-6 to TRBJ2-7, with D tentatively TRBD1 (5 bases). The CDR3 loop spans 13 amino acids. Between the trimmed V and J ends, which lost 7 bases and 2 bases, there was a span of 13 bases. The germline gives CDR1 SGHDT, CDR2 YYEEEE. CDR3 sequence: CASGTGHTYEQYF. CDR3 nucleotides: TGTGCCAGCGGTACAGGACATACCTACGAGCAGTACTTC.

This clonotype was found many times. The chain couples TRBV7-2 to TRBJ1-5; D not resolved. From germline, CDR1 is SGHTA and CDR2 FQGNSA. V lost 5 bases and J 3 bases, leaving 14 bases between the germline ends. This CDR3 has 15 amino acids. The CDR3 coding sequence is TGTGCCAGCAGCCCGCAGCCAGGCCCCAATCAGCCCCAGCATTTT. Translated, it gives CASSPQPGPNQPQHF.

V is TRBV28 and J is TRBJ1-2; 9 bases agree with TRBD1. Germline trimming cut 8 bases from V and 5 bases from J; bases unmatched to any gene: 12. CDR3 length: 15 residues. The germline gives CDR1 MDHEN, CDR2 SYDVKM. The CDR3 reads CASSEQGATWYGYTF. The CDR3 DNA is TGTGCCAGCTCAGAACAGGGGGCGACTTGGTATGGCTACACCTTC.

This clonotype has more than one count but fewer than ten. This chain connects TRBV12-3 or TRBV12-4 to TRBJ2-3; TRBD2 matches at 7 bases. The CDR3 loop spans 19 amino acids. The J segment lost 0 bases and the V segment lost 0 bases, leaving 12 bases of the junction unmatched. CDR3 region: CASSLASWREIGSTDTQYF. CDR3 nucleotide sequence: TGTGCCAGCAGTTTAGCGAGTTGGCGGGAGATAGGTAGCACAGATACGCAGTATTTT.

The chain employs TRBV2 and TRBJ2-5; 7 bases are shared with TRBD1. The CDR3 is made up of 15 amino acids. Looked up from germline, CDR1 is SNHLY and CDR2 is FYNNEI. V was clipped by 5 bases and J by 5 bases; unmatched bases: 11. CDR3 region: CASSLEGARWETQYF. CDR3 bases: TGTGCCAGCAGTCTTGAGGGGGCCAGGTGGGAGACCCAGTACTTC.

The chain has TRBV2 and TRBJ1-2, with D uncertain. Trimming took off 2 bases at V and 6 bases at J, with 31 bases between the two ends. The CDR3 runs 20 residues. Looked up from germline, CDR1 is SNHLY and CDR2 is FYNNEI. The CDR3 DNA is TGTGCCAGCAGTGAACCCCCGCACCACCCCCCATCCGACAAGGCCGATGGCTACACCTTC. Translation gives CASSEPPHHPPSDKADGYTF.

This clonotype was observed a few times. The CDR3 DNA sequence: TGTGCCAGCAGCGTAAGCAGCACAGATACGCAGTATTTT. Translation: CASSVSSTDTQYF. The rearrangement joins TRBV9 to TRBJ2-3; D not certain. V was trimmed by 1 base and J by 0 bases, leaving 3 bases between them. CDR1 is SGDLS and CDR2 is YYNGEE in the germline V gene. This CDR3 has 13 residues.

The chain recombines TRBV12-3 or TRBV12-4 with TRBJ2-2; D is perhaps TRBD1 (6 bases). The CDR3 spans 19 residues. Here the CDR3 reads CTCCSPSSLNRENTGELFF. The CDR3 nucleotides are TGTACCTGCTGTTCCCCCTCGAGCTTGAACAGGGAGAACACCGGGGAGCTGTTTTTT.

This clonotype was counted between two and nine times. This sequence joins TRBV20-1 and TRBJ2-7, with D unclear. Looked up from germline, CDR1 is DFQATT and CDR2 is SNEGSKA (reference sequence). This CDR3 has 16 residues. Between the trimmed V and J ends, which lost 3 bases and 0 bases, there was a span of 18 bases. The CDR3 DNA reads as TGCAGTGCTAGGGGCTTCCCGCGGTCCGACTCCTACGAGCAGTACTTC. This gives the protein CSARGFPRSDSYEQYF.

V usage is TRBV4-3 and J usage is TRBJ1-4; the match to TRBD1 covers 7 bases. Germline-derived CDR1 and CDR2 are LGHNA and YSLEER. The CDR3 spans 16 residues. With 3 bases clipped from V and 5 bases from J, the junction kept 9 bases outside the gene matches. For the CDR3, the DNA is TGCGCCAGCAGCCAGAGTTGGACAGGCACAAATGAAAAACTGTTTTTT. Encoded protein: CASSQSWTGTNEKLFF.

This clonotype appeared a few times. The rearrangement links TRBV25-1 to TRBJ1-2, with D possibly being TRBD1 (6 bases). The germline V and J ends were trimmed by 9 bases and 7 bases, with 15 bases remaining between them. The CDR3 loop spans 12 amino acids. From germline, CDR1 is MGHDK and CDR2 SYGVNS. The CDR3 loop is CASTGQGSGYTF. The DNA for the CDR3 is TGTGCCAGTACAGGGCAAGGGAGTGGCTACACCTTC.

In this sample, this clonotype turned up a few times. The chain couples TRBV5-4 to TRBJ2-3; D is unresolved. V shed 5 bases and J shed 0 bases, with 10 bases lying between them. The CDR3 contains 14 residues. Germline CDR1 SGHNT, CDR2 YYREEE (reference sequence). CDR3 residues: CASSFWTSTDTQYF. In DNA, the CDR3 is TGTGCCAGCAGTTTCTGGACGAGCACAGATACGCAGTATTTT.

This clonotype has ten or more counts. J is TRBJ2-4 and V is TRBV18; TRBD1 matches 7 bases. This CDR3 is built from 14 residues. V shed 0 bases, J shed 6 bases, and the junction held 2 bases outside the gene matches. From germline, CDR1 is KGHSH and CDR2 LQKENI. The CDR3 protein is CASSPPAGGNIQYF. Here the CDR3 DNA reads TGTGCCAGCTCACCACCCGCAGGGGGAAACATTCAGTACTTC.

CDR3 in amino acids: CSAPLNPLRGTDTQYF. The CDR3 coding sequence is TGCAGTGCACCATTAAACCCGCTTCGGGGCACAGATACGCAGTATTTT. This rearrangement joins TRBV20-1 to TRBJ2-3; D remains unclear. The CDR3 is made up of 16 amino acids. The ends were cut back, 6 bases at V and 1 base at J, with 20 bases in the middle. Germline V gene sequence: CDR1 DFQATT, CDR2 SNEGSKA (reference sequence).